The next 14 T cell receptor beta chains were all read from a single sample in a study of CD8+CD57+ T cells in acquired aplastic anemia. Profiles of TCR beta VDJ and CDR3 were generated from a genomic DNA template. MiXCR, applied by TCRdb to the reads, yields one record per CDR3 protein. This sample has more than 150,000 distinct CDR3 sequences, with around three fifths found just once. Sequencing was performed on sorted CD4+, CD8+, or CD8+CD57+ T cells (not recorded which) from PBMCs. All receptors derive from a human donor with severe aplastic anemia or a healthy control (not recorded which).

The CDR3 loop is CAISEGGHQLGELFF. CDR3 nucleotide sequence: TGTGCCATCAGTGAGGGGGGACACCAACTAGGGGAGCTGTTTTTT. The rearrangement links TRBV10-3 to TRBJ2-2, with D tentatively TRBD1 (6 bases). The CDR3 is 15 residues long. CDR1 is ENHRY and CDR2 is SYGVKD in the germline V gene. Trimming pared 2 bases from V and 8 bases from J, leaving 15 bases between.

The V call is TRBV7-2, the J call TRBJ2-1; 9 bases are a match to TRBD2. Germline V lookup: CDR1 SGHTA, CDR2 FQGNSA. This CDR3 contains 14 residues. Losses at the gene ends were 1 base for V and 9 bases for J; bases not matched to a gene: 4. CDR3 residues: CASSLEPAGGEQFF. The CDR3 nucleotides read TGTGCCAGCAGCTTAGAGCCAGCGGGAGGTGAGCAGTTCTTC.

This chain links TRBV10-3 with TRBJ1-1; D call uncertain. Trimming removed 0 bases from V and 0 bases from J, with 5 bases in between. The CDR3 has 14 residues. Per germline, CDR1 ENHRY and CDR2 SYGVKD. The CDR3 DNA sequence: TGTGCCATCAGTGAGTCGGAGATGAACACTGAAGCTTTCTTT. Translating gives CAISESEMNTEAFF.

This clonotype was seen many times. The V call is TRBV5-1, the J call TRBJ2-1, with TRBD2 identical over 8 bases. From germline, CDR1 is SGHRS and CDR2 YFSETQ. The CDR3 consists of 15 residues. The trim removed 5 bases at V and 3 bases at J, leaving 7 bases unmatched. The CDR3 bases are TGCGCCAGCAGTCAGGCGGGGGGCTTCTACAATGAGCAGTTCTTC. Translation: CASSQAGGFYNEQFF.

This clonotype was recorded at least ten times. The chain uses TRBV2 and TRBJ1-5; no definite D call. This CDR3 comprises 15 residues. The germline V gene encodes CDR1 SNHLY and CDR2 FYNNEI. The V end lost 2 bases, the J end lost 3 bases, and 11 bases lay between the germline ends. The CDR3 reads CASSESMLPNQPQHF. The CDR3 DNA follows: TGTGCCAGCAGTGAATCGATGCTTCCCAATCAGCCCCAGCATTTT.

The genes are TRBV4-2 and TRBJ1-3; TRBD1 is a possible D gene (5 bases). This CDR3 has 15 amino acids. Trimming took off 1 base at V and 7 bases at J, with 14 bases between the two ends. Looked up from germline, CDR1 is LGHNA and CDR2 is YNFKEQ. The CDR3 sequence: CASSQAPGLMNTIYF. The CDR3, as DNA: TGTGCCAGCAGCCAAGCACCGGGACTTATGAACACCATATATTTT.

As DNA, the CDR3 is TGTGCCATCAGTGGTACTAGCGGGGGCCGGGAGACCCAGTACTTC. Residues: CAISGTSGGRETQYF. V usage is TRBV10-3 and J usage is TRBJ2-5, with 11 bases identical to TRBD2. This CDR3 comprises 15 residues. In germline, CDR1 is ENHRY, CDR2 SYGVKD. The trim removed 4 bases at V and 5 bases at J, leaving 6 bases unmatched.

Of note for this clonotype: The CDR3 ends on some other residue instead of the conserved phenylalanine or tryptophan, so this is likely a read error. The DNA is omitted, as the CDR3 cannot be located on it reliably, and the CDR3 follows TCRdb's listing. This chain connects TRBV5-8 to TRBJ2-5. The V gene's germline CDR1 is SGHTS and CDR2 YDEGEE. A total of 15 residues make up the CDR3, ends included. CDR3 protein: CASSLGVDPKETHYL.

The rearrangement joins TRBV12-3 or TRBV12-4 to TRBJ1-5; 9 nucleotides agree with TRBD1. CDR3 length equals 15 residues. The V and J ends lost 5 bases and 2 bases, in that order; junction bases with no gene match: 4. The CDR3 sequence is CASSQTGGRNQPQHF. Written as DNA, the CDR3 is TGTGCCAGCAGTCAAACAGGGGGCCGCAATCAGCCCCAGCATTTT.

This clonotype has just a few counts. V gene TRBV24-1 combines with J gene TRBJ2-2, with 11 bases that match TRBD2. V shed 4 bases, J shed 0 bases, and the junction held 3 bases outside the gene matches. Per germline, CDR1 KGHDR and CDR2 SFDVKD. The length of the CDR3 is 17 residues. CDR3 in amino acids: CATSERSGRANTGELFF. CDR3 coding DNA: TGTGCCACCAGTGAACGTAGCGGGAGGGCGAACACCGGGGAGCTGTTTTTT.

This clonotype appeared many times. This chain links TRBV7-9 with TRBJ2-1, with D tentatively TRBD1 (6 bases). Germline V gene sequence: CDR1 SEHNR, CDR2 FQNEAQ (reference sequence). Trimming cost V 5 bases and J 3 bases, with 14 bases left between them. The CDR3 totals 15 residues. The CDR3 reads CASSIPWDNYNEQFF. The CDR3 region has the DNA TGTGCCAGCAGCATCCCCTGGGACAACTACAATGAGCAGTTCTTC. Looking up the rest from reference TRBV7-9 and TRBJ2-1 gives the full variable domain: DTGVSQNPRHKITKRGQNVTFRCDPISEHNRLYWYRQTLGQGPEFLTYFQNEAQLEKSRLLSDRFSAERPKGSFSTLEIQRTEQGDSAMYLCASSIPWDNYNEQFFGPGTRLTVL.

This clonotype was recorded many times. The rearrangement links TRBV7-2 to TRBJ2-2, with D hard to call. Germline V gene data show CDR1 as SGHTA and CDR2 as FQGNSA. The CDR3 runs to 12 residues. V was clipped by 5 bases and J by 7 bases, with 8 bases between them. The CDR3 sequence: CASSPRDGELFF. The CDR3 DNA follows: TGTGCCAGCAGCCCCCGCGACGGGGAGCTGTTTTTT.

This clonotype was detected ten times or more. This rearrangement joins TRBV6-1 to TRBJ2-7; 7 bases fit TRBD1. The CDR3 has 14 amino acids. V shed 7 bases and J 1 base; nucleotides not matched to a gene: 7. Germline CDR1 MNHNS, CDR2 SASEGT. Here the CDR3 DNA reads TGTGCCAGCACAGGGTGGGACAGATCCTACGAGCAGTACTTC. Amino acids: CASTGWDRSYEQYF.

The chain links TRBV9 to TRBJ2-7; 10 bases align to TRBD1. The CDR3 runs 15 residues. Germline V gives CDR1 SGDLS, CDR2 YYNGEE. The V and J ends lost 2 bases and 4 bases, in that order; junction bases with no gene match: 6. This CDR3 is CASSVGTGAVYEQYF. CDR3 nucleotides: TGTGCCAGCAGCGTTGGGACAGGGGCCGTGTACGAGCAGTACTTC.